This TCR beta chain was retrieved from a study of long-term antiretroviral therapy in people with HIV. Findings and limits, study-wide: An increase in diversity followed ART, yet levels stayed below transplant donor controls.

The germline V and J ends were trimmed by 5 bases and 4 bases, with 22 bases remaining between them. Germline V gives CDR1 SGHVS, CDR2 FQNEAQ. The CDR3 spans 17 residues. A note on this clone: The antigen remains unidentified.

Researchers report immunoSEQ v3.0 was run at survey level. Repertoires were generated with immunoSEQ multiplex PCR, while TCRdb's copy carries only in-frame clones and drops some. Found here are around 16,000 clones, around 73% of them singletons; the top ten hold 13%. This sequence was found in a middle-aged woman with HIV. The gene calls are TRBV7-8 and TRBJ2-3, with D possibly being TRBD1 or TRBD2 (6 bases each). Sequences were derived from unsorted PBMCs, sampled more than 3.1 years after starting antiretroviral therapy. As DNA, the CDR3 is TGTGCCAGCAGCGTCGGCGGGGCAGGGGTGAGCGCAGATACGCAGTATTTT. Translating gives CASSVGGAGVSADTQYF. The full variable domain, its missing parts supplied by reference TRBV7-8 and TRBJ2-3, is GAGVSQSPRYKVAKRGQDVALRCDPISGHVSLFWYQQALGQGPEFLTYFQNEAQLDKSGLPSDRFFAERPEGSVSTLKIQRTQQEDSAVYLCASSVGGAGVSADTQYFGPGTRLTVL.